The rows below give T cell receptor beta chains drawn from one sample of a study of blood T cell repertoires in COVID-19. TCRdb's copy holds only in-frame clones and misses some; the assay was immunoSEQ multiplex PCR. The sample consists of about 140,000 clones, about three quarters of them appearing once. Sequencing was performed on PBMCs or T cells enriched from blood (not recorded which). All receptors derive from a woman aged 45-65 years who had recovered from COVID-19. CDR3s include the opening cysteine and the closing phenylalanine or tryptophan. Fields, in order: D gene, clone size, J gene, V gene, CDR3 length, CDR3 protein, CDR3 DNA. The D gene is left open where the match is weak. Some rows mark clone size as missing; the rest say once, few, many or name a class of expanded clone.

d_call: TRBD1
clone_size: -
j_call: TRBJ2-3
v_call: TRBV7-3
cdr3_length: 15
cdr3_aa: CASSSVRGSTDTQYF
cdr3_nt: TGTGCCAGCAGCTCCGTCAGGGGGAGCACAGATACGCAGTATTTT

d_call: TRBD1
clone_size: -
j_call: TRBJ2-7
v_call: TRBV4-2
cdr3_length: 13
cdr3_aa: CASGATGQYEQYF
cdr3_nt: TGTGCCAGCGGCGCGACAGGGCAGTACGAGCAGTACTTC

d_call: -
clone_size: few
j_call: TRBJ1-6
v_call: TRBV5-1
cdr3_length: 15
cdr3_aa: CASSLATGVGSPLHF
cdr3_nt: TGCGCCAGCAGCTTGGCCACGGGAGTGGGTTCACCCCTCCACTTT

d_call: -
clone_size: -
j_call: TRBJ2-1
v_call: TRBV10-3
cdr3_length: 15
cdr3_aa: CAISESVGTSAEQFF
cdr3_nt: TGTGCCATCAGTGAGTCGGTGGGGACATCGGCTGAGCAGTTCTTC

d_call: -
clone_size: -
j_call: TRBJ1-1
v_call: TRBV5-8
cdr3_length: 16
cdr3_aa: CASSLAGAFLGTEAFF
cdr3_nt: TGTGCCAGCAGCTTAGCGGGAGCCTTTCTTGGCACTGAAGCTTTCTTT

d_call: -
clone_size: -
j_call: TRBJ2-2
v_call: TRBV28
cdr3_length: 15
cdr3_aa: CASRYGLSGAGELFF
cdr3_nt: TGTGCCAGCAGATACGGACTGTCGGGTGCCGGGGAGCTGTTTTTT

d_call: -
clone_size: -
j_call: TRBJ1-4
v_call: TRBV21-1
cdr3_length: 15
cdr3_aa: CASSRQTGSNEKLFF
cdr3_nt: TGTGCCAGCAGCCGACAGACAGGGAGTAATGAAAAACTGTTTTTT

d_call: TRBD1
clone_size: -
j_call: TRBJ2-7
v_call: TRBV30
cdr3_length: 14
cdr3_aa: CAWRRTGRTHEQYF
cdr3_nt: TGTGCCTGGAGGCGGACAGGGAGGACGCACGAGCAGTACTTC

d_call: TRBD1
clone_size: -
j_call: TRBJ1-6
v_call: TRBV3-1/TRBV3-2
cdr3_length: 15
cdr3_aa: CASSQTGQEDSPLHF
cdr3_nt: TGTGCCAGCAGCCAAACCGGACAGGAGGATTCACCCCTCCACTTT

d_call: TRBD2
clone_size: -
j_call: TRBJ2-1
v_call: TRBV19
cdr3_length: 15
cdr3_aa: CASSISAGGPHEQFF
cdr3_nt: TGTGCCAGTAGTATATCGGCGGGGGGGCCCCATGAGCAGTTCTTC

d_call: TRBD1
clone_size: -
j_call: TRBJ1-2
v_call: TRBV5-1
cdr3_length: 14
cdr3_aa: CASSPRQGIDGYTF
cdr3_nt: TGCGCCAGCAGCCCTAGACAGGGTATTGATGGCTACACCTTC

d_call: TRBD2
clone_size: -
j_call: TRBJ2-5
v_call: TRBV5-4
cdr3_length: 15
cdr3_aa: CASSSGLAVGETQYF
cdr3_nt: TGTGCCAGCAGCTCGGGACTAGCGGTGGGGGAGACCCAGTACTTC

d_call: TRBD2
clone_size: -
j_call: TRBJ2-3
v_call: TRBV4-1
cdr3_length: 16
cdr3_aa: CASSQTSGSNTDTQYF
cdr3_nt: TGCGCCAGCAGCCAGACTAGCGGGAGCAACACAGATACGCAGTATTTT

d_call: -
clone_size: -
j_call: TRBJ2-1
v_call: TRBV6-1
cdr3_length: 16
cdr3_aa: CASSGQGFAPLDGQFF
cdr3_nt: TGTGCCAGCAGTGGTCAGGGGTTCGCCCCTCTAGATGGGCAGTTCTTC

d_call: TRBD1
clone_size: -
j_call: TRBJ1-1
v_call: TRBV2
cdr3_length: 14
cdr3_aa: CATQGRQGNTEAFF
cdr3_nt: TGTGCCACCCAGGGGAGACAGGGGAACACTGAAGCTTTCTTT

d_call: -
clone_size: -
j_call: TRBJ2-3
v_call: TRBV27
cdr3_length: 15
cdr3_aa: CASSLNQGWTDTQYF
cdr3_nt: TGTGCCAGCAGTTTAAACCAGGGTTGGACAGATACGCAGTATTTT

d_call: TRBD2
clone_size: -
j_call: TRBJ2-5
v_call: TRBV9
cdr3_length: 16
cdr3_aa: CASSVGLAGGPETQYF
cdr3_nt: TGTGCCAGCAGCGTAGGGCTAGCGGGGGGGCCCGAGACCCAGTACTTC

d_call: -
clone_size: -
j_call: TRBJ1-3
v_call: TRBV18
cdr3_length: 15
cdr3_aa: CASSPQGKYGNTIYF
cdr3_nt: TGTGCCAGCTCACCCCAGGGGAAGTATGGAAACACCATATATTTT

d_call: -
clone_size: -
j_call: TRBJ1-2
v_call: TRBV5-6
cdr3_length: 12
cdr3_aa: CASSFFGGPYTF
cdr3_nt: TGTGCCAGCAGCTTTTTTGGGGGCCCCTACACCTTC

d_call: TRBD2
clone_size: -
j_call: TRBJ2-1
v_call: TRBV4-2
cdr3_length: 18
cdr3_aa: CASSQDVGEGSYGNEQFF
cdr3_nt: TGTGCCAGCAGCCAAGATGTCGGGGAGGGATCCTATGGGAATGAGCAGTTCTTC

d_call: -
clone_size: -
j_call: TRBJ1-3
v_call: TRBV6-5
cdr3_length: 15
cdr3_aa: CASSSDRHSGNTIYF
cdr3_nt: TGTGCCAGCAGTTCCGACAGGCACTCTGGAAACACCATATATTTT

d_call: -
clone_size: -
j_call: TRBJ2-3
v_call: TRBV12-5
cdr3_length: 16
cdr3_aa: CASGLVQLHSTDTQYF
cdr3_nt: TGTGCTAGTGGTTTGGTACAACTACATAGCACAGATACGCAGTATTTT

d_call: -
clone_size: -
j_call: TRBJ1-5
v_call: TRBV19
cdr3_length: 13
cdr3_aa: CASRGGWDQPQHF
cdr3_nt: TGTGCCAGTAGGGGAGGTTGGGATCAGCCCCAGCATTTT

d_call: -
clone_size: -
j_call: TRBJ2-2
v_call: TRBV5-4
cdr3_length: 15
cdr3_aa: CASSLANRYTGELFF
cdr3_nt: TGTGCCAGCAGCTTGGCCAACCGGTACACCGGGGAGCTGTTTTTT